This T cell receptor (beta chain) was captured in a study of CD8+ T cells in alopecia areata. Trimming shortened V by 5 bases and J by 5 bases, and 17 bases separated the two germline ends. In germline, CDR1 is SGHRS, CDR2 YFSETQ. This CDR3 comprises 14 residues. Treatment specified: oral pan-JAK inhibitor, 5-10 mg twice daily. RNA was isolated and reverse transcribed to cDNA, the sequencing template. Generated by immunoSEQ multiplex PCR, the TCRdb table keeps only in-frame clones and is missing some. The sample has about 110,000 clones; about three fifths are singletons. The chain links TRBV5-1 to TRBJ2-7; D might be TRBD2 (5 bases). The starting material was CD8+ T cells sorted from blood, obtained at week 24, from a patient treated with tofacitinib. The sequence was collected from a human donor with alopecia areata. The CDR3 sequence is CASRAWSAADEQYF. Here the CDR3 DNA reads TGCGCCAGCAGAGCTTGGTCGGCAGCGGACGAGCAGTACTTC.